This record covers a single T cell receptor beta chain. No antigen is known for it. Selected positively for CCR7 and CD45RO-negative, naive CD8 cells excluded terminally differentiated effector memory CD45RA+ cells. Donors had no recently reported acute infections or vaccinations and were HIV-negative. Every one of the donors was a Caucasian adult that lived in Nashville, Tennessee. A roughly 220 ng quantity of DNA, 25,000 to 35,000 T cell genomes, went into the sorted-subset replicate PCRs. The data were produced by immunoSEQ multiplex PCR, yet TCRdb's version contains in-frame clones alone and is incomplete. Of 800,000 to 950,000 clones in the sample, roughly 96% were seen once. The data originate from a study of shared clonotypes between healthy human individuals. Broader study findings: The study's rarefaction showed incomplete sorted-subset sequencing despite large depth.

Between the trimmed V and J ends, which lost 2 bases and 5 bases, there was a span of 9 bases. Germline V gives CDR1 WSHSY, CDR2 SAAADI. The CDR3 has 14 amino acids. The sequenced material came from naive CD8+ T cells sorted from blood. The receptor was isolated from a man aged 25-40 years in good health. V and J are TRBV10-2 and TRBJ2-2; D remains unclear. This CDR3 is CASSERYETGELFF. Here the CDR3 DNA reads TGCGCCAGCAGTGAGCGATACGAAACCGGGGAGCTGTTTTTT.